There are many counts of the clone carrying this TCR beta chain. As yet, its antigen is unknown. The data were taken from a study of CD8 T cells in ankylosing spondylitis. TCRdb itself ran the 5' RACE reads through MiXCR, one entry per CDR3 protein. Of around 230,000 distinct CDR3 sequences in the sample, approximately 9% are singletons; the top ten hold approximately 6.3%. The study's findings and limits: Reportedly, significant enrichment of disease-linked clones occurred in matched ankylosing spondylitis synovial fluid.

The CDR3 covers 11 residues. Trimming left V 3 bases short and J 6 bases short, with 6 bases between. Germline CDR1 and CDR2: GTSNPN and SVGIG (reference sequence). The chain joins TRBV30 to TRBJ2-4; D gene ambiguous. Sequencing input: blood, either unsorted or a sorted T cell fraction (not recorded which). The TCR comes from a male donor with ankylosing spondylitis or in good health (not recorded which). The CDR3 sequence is CAWSWGNIQYF. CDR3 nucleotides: TGTGCCTGGAGCTGGGGAAACATTCAGTACTTC.